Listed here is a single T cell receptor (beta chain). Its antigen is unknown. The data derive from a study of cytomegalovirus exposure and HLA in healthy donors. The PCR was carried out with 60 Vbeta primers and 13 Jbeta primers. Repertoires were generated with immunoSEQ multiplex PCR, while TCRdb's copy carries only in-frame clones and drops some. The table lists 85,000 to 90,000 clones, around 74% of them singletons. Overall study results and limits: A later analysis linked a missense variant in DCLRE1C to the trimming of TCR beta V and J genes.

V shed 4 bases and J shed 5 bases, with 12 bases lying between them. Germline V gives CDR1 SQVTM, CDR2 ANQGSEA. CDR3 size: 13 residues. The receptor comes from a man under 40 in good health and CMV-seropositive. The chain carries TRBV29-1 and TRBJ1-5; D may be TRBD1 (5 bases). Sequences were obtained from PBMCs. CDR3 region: CSVAVRADQPQHF. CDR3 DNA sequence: TGCAGCGTTGCGGTCAGGGCCGATCAGCCCCAGCATTTT.